Shown below are 31 T cell receptor beta chains from a single sample sequenced in a study of T cells in localized non-small cell lung cancer. Produced via immunoSEQ multiplex PCR; TCRdb's table is partial and in-frame only. The top ten hold about 11% of the sample, which has under 2,000 clones, around a third seen once. Sequenced here: lung tumor tissue, sampled before any cancer treatment. The receptors were sampled from a male donor aged 60 or over with stage III squamous cell lung carcinoma.

The V gene is TRBV4-1, the J gene TRBJ2-7; D might be TRBD2 (6 bases). The V gene lost 5 bases and the J gene lost 0 bases, with 11 bases spanning the gap. The germline V gene encodes CDR1 MGHRA and CDR2 YSYEKL. The CDR3 covers 14 residues. Written as DNA, the CDR3 is TGCGCCAGCAGCTCTCTGGGGGGCTCCTACGAGCAGTACTTC. This encodes CASSSLGGSYEQYF.

This clone is labeled as medium-sized (0.01 to 0.1%). The V gene is TRBV11-3, the J gene TRBJ2-3; TRBD1 aligns across 12 bases. The CDR3 covers 15 residues. CDR1 and CDR2 from the germline V gene are SGHNT and YENEEA. J gave up 5 bases and V 5 bases, and 5 bases lay outside the gene matches. CDR3 protein: CASSSGTGGRDTQYF. In DNA form, the CDR3 reads TGTGCCAGCAGCAGCGGGACAGGGGGCAGAGATACGCAGTATTTT.

The chain recombines TRBV19 with TRBJ1-5; the D gene is possibly TRBD1 (5 bases). Germline loops: CDR1 LNHDA, CDR2 SQIVND (reference sequence). The CDR3 consists of 15 residues. V was shortened by 6 bases and J by 9 bases, with 21 bases between the two germline ends. The CDR3 loop is CASSPSRRGEAPQHF. The DNA of the CDR3 is TGTGCCAGTAGCCCCTCCCGAAGGGGCGAGGCGCCCCAGCATTTT.

The gene calls are TRBV28 and TRBJ1-2, with a possible D match to TRBD1 (5 bases). Trimming took off 10 bases at V and 7 bases at J, with 22 bases between the two ends. This CDR3 has 14 residues. Germline-derived CDR1 and CDR2 are MDHEN and SYDVKM. As DNA, the CDR3 is TGTGCCACTACAGCGTTCGGACAAGGGTCTGGCTACACCTTC. Translation: CATTAFGQGSGYTF.

In nucleotides, the CDR3 is TGCAGCGTCCAGACAGGGGTGAACACCGGGGAGCTGTTTTTT. As protein: CSVQTGVNTGELFF. This chain uses TRBV29-1 with TRBJ2-2; the match to TRBD1 covers 8 bases. The germline V gene encodes CDR1 SQVTM and CDR2 ANQGSEA. This CDR3 comprises 14 residues. The junction had 4 bases not matched to a gene; V was cut back by 6 bases and J by 1 base.

The V and J genes are TRBV28 and TRBJ2-5; no clear D gene. V lost 2 bases, J lost 2 bases, and 9 bases lay in between. Germline V gives CDR1 MDHEN, CDR2 SYDVKM. This CDR3 is built from 14 residues. DNA for the CDR3: TGTGCCAGCAGTTTAATCGGTTTACAAGAGACCCAGTACTTC. This translates into CASSLIGLQETQYF.

The V and J genes are TRBV19 and TRBJ1-6; D unresolved. Trimming stripped 7 bases from V and 6 bases from J, with 19 bases between. Germline lookup yields CDR1 LNHDA and CDR2 SQIVND (reference sequence). This CDR3 has 16 residues. CDR3 nucleotide sequence: TGTGCCAGTACCTTCGGAAGGTCGGTGGTTAATTCACCCCTCCACTTT. As protein: CASTFGRSVVNSPLHF.

This clone has just a few counts. V gene TRBV1 combines with J gene TRBJ2-7; the tabulated D call, TRBD2, remains unverified against the DNA. TRBV1 is a listed pseudogene. The CDR3 is 14 residues long. CDR3 in DNA: TGCGCCAGCAGCCAAGAGGGGGGTTCCTACGAGCAGTACTTC. This codes for CASSQEGGSYEQYF.

This clone was detected only a few times. The V and J genes are TRBV6-8 and TRBJ1-1, with 9 bases fitting TRBD1. Trimming took 8 bases from V and 5 from J; bases not matched to a gene: 6. The CDR3 is made up of 13 amino acids. Germline V gene data show CDR1 as MNHGY and CDR2 as SAAAGT. The CDR3 is CASRWTGETEAFF. The CDR3 DNA reads as TGTGCCAGCCGGTGGACAGGGGAGACTGAAGCTTTCTTT.

V is TRBV28 and J is TRBJ1-1; possibly TRBD1 for D (5 bases). The CDR3 runs to 13 residues. Trimming removed 3 bases from V and 11 bases from J, with 16 bases in between. The germline gives CDR1 MDHEN, CDR2 SYDVKM. In DNA form, the CDR3 reads TGTGCCAGCAGTTTGGGACCTCGAGTCTGGGCTTTCTTT. As protein: CASSLGPRVWAFF.

This chain joins TRBV28 and TRBJ1-5; 8 bases match TRBD1. The CDR3 has 19 residues. The germline CDR1 and CDR2 sequences are MDHEN and SYDVKM. The J segment lost 6 bases and the V segment lost 1 base, leaving 17 bases of the junction unmatched. In DNA, the CDR3 is TGTGCCAGCAGTTTATCGGCGGGACAGGTACGCAGGGTAAGTCAGCCCCAGCATTTT. It specifies CASSLSAGQVRRVSQPQHF. The full variable domain, completed using reference TRBV28 and TRBJ1-5, is DVKVTQSSRYLVKRTGEKVFLECVQDMDHENMFWYRQDPGLGLRLIYFSYDVKMKEKGDIPEGYSVSREKKERFSLILESASTNQTSMYLCASSLSAGQVRRVSQPQHFGDGTRLSIL.

This clone rates as medium-sized. This sequence joins TRBV1 and TRBJ1-2. TRBV1 is assigned pseudogene status. This CDR3 spans 15 amino acids. The DNA for the CDR3 is TGCGCCAGCAGCCCAAACCGGGACTCAAACTATGGCTACACCTTC. Translated: CASSPNRDSNYGYTF.

DNA of the CDR3: TGTGCCAGCAGCCGCGGGACTGGCACAGATACGCAGTATTTT. As protein: CASSRGTGTDTQYF. V gene TRBV11-3 combines with J gene TRBJ2-3, with a weak D call TRBD2 (6 bases). Trimming took off 5 bases at V and 1 base at J, with 10 bases between the two ends. Germline loops: CDR1 SGHNT, CDR2 YENEEA. CDR3 size: 14 residues.

The rearrangement uses TRBV29-1 and TRBJ2-2; no definite D call. From germline, CDR1 is SQVTM and CDR2 ANQGSEA. Trimming stripped 5 bases from V and 2 bases from J, with 12 bases between. The CDR3 is made up of 14 amino acids. In DNA, the CDR3 is TGCAGCGTTCGCCTTGGGCAAAACACCGGGGAGCTGTTTTTT. Its protein is CSVRLGQNTGELFF.

This clone has only a few counts. This chain joins TRBV18 and TRBJ1-4; D gene uncertain. V lost 3 bases to trimming and J lost 7 bases, with 9 bases between them. The CDR3 has 13 residues. CDR1 is KGHSH and CDR2 is LQKENI in the germline V gene. The CDR3 loop reads CASSPGVVEKLFF. In DNA, the CDR3 is TGTGCCAGCTCACCGGGAGTGGTTGAAAAACTGTTTTTT.

The genes are TRBV14 and TRBJ1-2; TRBD1 might be the D (5 bases). V lost 0 bases and J 5 bases, leaving 13 bases between the germline ends. Germline V gene data show CDR1 as SGHDN and CDR2 as FVKESK. This CDR3 is built from 15 residues. The CDR3 DNA reads TGTGCCAGCAGCCAAGAAGGCCCTCGGGGGTATGGCTACACCTTC. Its translation: CASSQEGPRGYGYTF.

This clone was seen a few times. CDR3 residues: CASSYSNRLVRDSYEQYV. DNA of the CDR3: TGTGCCAGCAGTTACTCGAATCGTTTAGTCAGGGATTCCTACGAGCAGTACGTC. The V gene is TRBV6-8, the J gene TRBJ2-7; D possibly corresponds to TRBD1 (5 bases). Trimming shortened V by 0 bases and J by 1 base, and 19 bases separated the two germline ends. This CDR3 spans 18 amino acids. The germline V gene has CDR1 MNHGY and CDR2 SAAAGT.

V usage is TRBV19 and J usage is TRBJ1-4, with a weak D call TRBD1 (6 bases). CDR3 length: 15 amino acids. Germline V lookup: CDR1 LNHDA, CDR2 SQIVND (reference sequence). V was trimmed by 4 bases and J by 4 bases, leaving 13 bases between them. The CDR3 nucleotides read TGTGCCAGTAGTAGCGGTTGGGGGCTTAATGAAAAACTGTTTTTT. This gives the protein CASSSGWGLNEKLFF.

This rearrangement joins TRBV30 to TRBJ2-1; D is uncertain. The V end lost 0 bases, the J end lost 8 bases, and 11 bases lay between the germline ends. Germline assignment: CDR1 GTSNPN and CDR2 SVGIG (reference sequence). The CDR3 is made up of 13 amino acids. CDR3 nucleotide sequence: TGTGCCTGGAGTGTGGGTTCTTTGGATGAGCAGTTCTTC. Translation: CAWSVGSLDEQFF.

This clone was detected a few times. The chain is built from TRBV9 and TRBJ1-6, with unresolved D. CDR1 and CDR2 (germline): SGDLS, YYNGEE. The CDR3 sequence is 13 residues long. Between the trimmed V and J ends, which lost 0 bases and 10 bases, there was a span of 8 bases. The DNA for the CDR3 is TGTGCCAGCAGCGTAGTTGATGGATCACCCCTCCACTTT. This gives the protein CASSVVDGSPLHF.

The chain has TRBV9 and TRBJ1-1; a weak D match, TRBD1 (6 bases). The CDR3 consists of 15 residues. Deletions cut 5 bases from V and 1 base from J, with 15 bases between. CDR1 is SGDLS and CDR2 is YYNGEE in the germline V gene. The CDR3 loop is CASSPSGARNTEAFF. CDR3 coding DNA: TGTGCCAGCAGTCCCTCGGGGGCTCGGAACACTGAAGCTTTCTTT.

In this sample, this clone is medium-sized (0.01 to 0.1%). The gene calls are TRBV11-3 and TRBJ2-7; D possibly uses TRBD1 or TRBD2 (5 bases each). The CDR3 is 16 amino acids. V lost 4 bases, J lost 4 bases, and 20 bases lay in between. The germline gives CDR1 SGHNT, CDR2 YENEEA. Written as DNA, the CDR3 is TGTGCCAGCAGCTCTTCGGGAAGGGGAGTTGGGTACGAGCAGTACGTC. This translates into CASSSSGRGVGYEQYV.

V usage is TRBV12-5 and J usage is TRBJ1-6; D is perhaps TRBD1 (5 bases). Trimming removed 0 bases at V and 0 bases at J, with 12 bases between. The CDR3 runs to 18 residues. CDR1 and CDR2 (germline): LGHNT, FRNRAP. The CDR3 sequence is CASGLVRVGGSYNSPLHF. CDR3 DNA: TGTGCTAGTGGTTTGGTACGTGTGGGGGGCTCCTATAATTCACCCCTCCACTTT.

The chain employs TRBV15 and TRBJ1-4; the match to TRBD1 covers 9 bases. CDR1 LNHNV and CDR2 YYDKDF come from the germline V gene (reference sequence). This CDR3 has 16 amino acids. Unmatched junction bases numbered 5, after V lost 2 bases and J lost 4 bases. CDR3 protein: CATSRIGTGRNEKLFF. In DNA, the CDR3 is TGTGCCACCAGCAGAATCGGGACAGGGCGTAATGAAAAACTGTTTTTT.

The chain links TRBV6-8 to TRBJ2-7; no firm D call. The CDR3 is made up of 15 amino acids. CDR1 MNHGY and CDR2 SAAAGT come from the germline V gene. Trimming took off 6 bases at V and 3 bases at J, with 18 bases between the two ends. CDR3 sequence: CASRSTVRRLYEQYF. Here the CDR3 DNA reads TGTGCCAGCAGATCCACGGTCCGTCGGCTCTACGAGCAGTACTTC.

The sample holds a few counts of this clone. The chain combines TRBV6-8 with TRBJ1-6; the match to TRBD1 covers 11 bases. V was clipped by 2 bases and J by 6 bases; unmatched bases: 6. Germline values: CDR1 MNHGY, CDR2 SAAAGT. This CDR3 spans 17 amino acids. The CDR3 nucleotides read TGTGCCAGCAGTTACCGGACAGGGGGCAGACTTAATTCACCCCTCCACTTT. It is translated as CASSYRTGGRLNSPLHF.

This clone has just a few counts. The rearrangement uses TRBV11-3 and TRBJ1-4; D unclear. The CDR3 runs 14 residues. In germline, CDR1 is SGHNT, CDR2 YENEEA. V lost 2 bases and J lost 4, with 8 bases in between. CDR3 in amino acids: CASSLSVNNEKLFF. CDR3 nucleotide sequence: TGTGCCAGCAGCTTATCGGTTAATAATGAAAAACTGTTTTTT.

V is TRBV28 and J is TRBJ1-2; tentative D call: TRBD1 (5 bases). V lost 2 bases and J 8 bases, leaving 12 bases between the germline ends. Germline CDR1 reads MDHEN; CDR2 reads SYDVKM. This CDR3 has 13 amino acids. The DNA of the CDR3 is TGTGCCAGCAGTTTAGGGCCAGGGAGAGGCTACACCTTC. Residues: CASSLGPGRGYTF.

A single count supports this clone. The chain is built from TRBV19 and TRBJ2-2; 7 bases map to TRBD1. Trimming removed 1 base from V and 3 bases from J; junction bases left unmatched: 5. Germline CDR1 and CDR2: LNHDA and SQIVND (reference sequence). The CDR3 totals 16 residues. Here the CDR3 reads CASSIVRGQYTGELFF. The CDR3 DNA is TGTGCCAGTAGTATAGTGAGGGGGCAGTACACCGGGGAGCTGTTTTTT.

This clone was observed a handful of times. The chain is built from TRBV11-3 and TRBJ2-1; 12 positions match TRBD2. The V gene's germline CDR1 is SGHNT and CDR2 YENEEA. The CDR3 is 15 amino acids. The ends lost 5 bases at V and 5 bases at J; junction bases unmatched: 4. The CDR3 region has the DNA TGTGCCAGCAGCCCAGGACTAGCGGGGAACAATGAGCAGTTCTTC. This encodes CASSPGLAGNNEQFF.

There are a few counts of this clone. The J gene is TRBJ1-6, the V gene TRBV11-3; the D gene is possibly TRBD1 (5 bases). CDR3 length: 16 amino acids. The germline CDR1 and CDR2 sequences are SGHNT and YENEEA. V dropped 5 bases and J dropped 0 bases, with 11 bases sitting between them. DNA for the CDR3: TGTGCCAGCAGCCGGGACCCGAGCTCCTATAATTCACCCCTCCACTTT. The encoded protein is CASSRDPSSYNSPLHF.